One sample yielded the 16 T cell receptor beta chains listed below, sequenced in a study of identical twins' blood T cells. TCRdb redid the calling of the 5' RACE reads with MiXCR, one entry per CDR3 protein. The sample contains roughly 340,000 distinct CDR3 sequences, around 30% of which appear only once. The sample comprised PBMCs. The receptors here all came from a woman aged 18 to 55 in good health.

The chain carries TRBV29-1 and TRBJ2-5; TRBD2 might be the D (5 bases). With 5 bases removed from V and 5 bases from J, the gap between germline ends came to 12 bases. Looked up from germline, CDR1 is SQVTM and CDR2 is ANQGSEA. This CDR3 is built from 12 residues. This chain's CDR3 is CSVSSGSETQYF. As DNA, the CDR3 is TGCAGCGTTAGTTCGGGGAGTGAGACCCAGTACTTC.

A note on this clonotype: Because the CDR3's place on the DNA is in doubt, the DNA is left out and the CDR3 is given as listed by TCRdb. The gene calls are TRBV5-6 and TRBJ2-2; whether TRBD1, the table's D call, matches the DNA was not checked. A total of 16 residues make up the CDR3, ends included. Germline loops: CDR1 SGHDT, CDR2 YYEEEE. The CDR3: CASSFGVGTTTGELFF.

This clonotype was counted between two and nine times. The CDR3 DNA is TGTGCCAGCAGCCAAGTAACCGGGACAGGGTCCAATGAGCAGTTCTTC. It yields the protein CASSQVTGTGSNEQFF. This sequence joins TRBV3-1 and TRBJ2-1, with TRBD1 matching 9 bases. The CDR3 has 16 residues. Trimming took 1 base from V and 6 from J; bases not matched to a gene: 7. The germline CDR1 and CDR2 sequences are LGHDT and YNNKEL (reference sequence).

This clonotype was counted between two and nine times. The J gene is TRBJ1-1, the V gene TRBV20-1; 7 bases match TRBD1. Looked up from germline, CDR1 is DFQATT and CDR2 is SNEGSKA (reference sequence). The CDR3 runs 15 residues. V was clipped by 5 bases and J by 3 bases; unmatched bases: 12. For the CDR3, the DNA is TGCAGTGCTCCAGATACATTGACAGGGCACACTGAAGCTTTCTTT. It encodes CSAPDTLTGHTEAFF.

Here the CDR3 DNA reads TGCAGTGCCGCGTCGGGGGATGGCTACACCTTC. It yields the protein CSAASGDGYTF. This chain joins TRBV20-1 and TRBJ1-2; D is possibly TRBD1 (5 bases). The CDR3 runs to 11 residues. CDR1 and CDR2 from the germline V gene are DFQATT and SNEGSKA (reference sequence). Trimming removed 6 bases at V and 6 bases at J, with 11 bases between.

This clonotype showed up just a few times. The V call is TRBV10-3, the J call TRBJ2-1; the D is unclear. This CDR3 is built from 14 residues. V lost 4 bases and J lost 2, with 9 bases in between. Germline lookup yields CDR1 ENHRY and CDR2 SYGVKD. The chain's CDR3 is CAISADYPYNEQFF. The DNA of the CDR3 is TGTGCCATCAGTGCCGATTACCCCTACAATGAGCAGTTCTTC.

The J gene is TRBJ1-1, the V gene TRBV6-5; TRBD1 matches at 7 bases. Looked up from germline, CDR1 is MNHEY and CDR2 is SVGAGI. This CDR3 is 15 amino acids long. Germline trimming cut 5 bases from V and 5 bases from J; bases unmatched to any gene: 11. CDR3 DNA sequence: TGTGCCAGCAGTCGCAAAACAGGGGCTTGGACTGAAGCTTTCTTT. Residues: CASSRKTGAWTEAFF.

This clonotype is judged medium-sized (0.01 to 0.1%). The chain recombines TRBV7-2 with TRBJ2-7, with 7 bases aligning to TRBD2. Trimming removed 0 bases from V and 4 bases from J; junction bases left unmatched: 6. Germline values: CDR1 SGHTA, CDR2 FQGNSA. The length of the CDR3 is 15 residues. CDR3 amino acids: CASSLARLAVYEQYF. CDR3 DNA sequence: TGTGCCAGCAGCTTAGCGCGTCTAGCGGTATACGAGCAGTACTTC.

This sequence joins TRBV10-3 and TRBJ2-1, with TRBD2 matching over 10 bases. There are 16 residues in the CDR3. Germline V lookup: CDR1 ENHRY, CDR2 SYGVKD. The V segment lost 2 bases and the J segment 1 base; nucleotides outside the gene matches: 2. The CDR3 DNA follows: TGTGCCATCAGTGAGCCTAGCGGGAGTTCCTACAATGAGCAGTTCTTC. Residues: CAISEPSGSSYNEQFF.

V gene TRBV7-6 combines with J gene TRBJ2-1; D tentatively reads TRBD1 or TRBD2 (5 bases each). Trimming cost V 5 bases and J 10 bases, with 15 bases left between them. The CDR3 has 13 amino acids. Germline lookup yields CDR1 SGHVS and CDR2 FNYEAQ. CDR3 residues: CASSPRGGCEQFF. CDR3 nucleotides: TGTGCCAGCAGCCCCCGGGGCGGGTGCGAGCAGTTCTTC.

The rearrangement joins TRBV20-1 to TRBJ1-5, with D perhaps matching TRBD1 (5 bases). The CDR3 runs 14 residues. From germline, CDR1 is DFQATT and CDR2 SNEGSKA (reference sequence). Trimming stripped 3 bases from V and 5 bases from J, with 14 bases between. As DNA, the CDR3 is TGCAGTGCTAGCCCCCTCGGGGCGGATCAGCCCCAGCATTTT. Amino acid sequence: CSASPLGADQPQHF.

The table lists this clonotype with a few counts. The chain has TRBV11-1 and TRBJ1-1, with TRBD1 identical over 8 bases. V shed 1 base, J shed 4 bases, and the junction held 11 bases outside the gene matches. In germline, CDR1 is SGHAT, CDR2 FQDESV (reference sequence). The CDR3 is made up of 17 amino acids. Here the CDR3 DNA reads TGTGCCAGCAGCTTAGGGGACAGGCTAGTCCACGCCACTGAAGCTTTCTTT. Amino acid sequence: CASSLGDRLVHATEAFF.

This clonotype was counted ten times or more. As DNA, the CDR3 is TGTGCCAGCAGTGAAGATCGGCGAACAGAGTACTTC. Translating it yields CASSEDRRTEYF. This sequence joins TRBV2 and TRBJ2-5, with no clear D. With 1 base removed from V and 12 bases from J, the gap between germline ends came to 12 bases. The germline CDR1 and CDR2 sequences are SNHLY and FYNNEI. The CDR3 is 12 residues long. Full variable domain (remainder filled in from reference TRBV2 and TRBJ2-5): EPEVTQTPSHQVTQMGQEVILRCVPISNHLYFYWYRQILGQKVEFLVSFYNNEISEKSEIFDDQFSVERPDGSNFTLKIRSTKLEDSAMYFCASSEDRRTEYFGPGTRLLVL.

This clonotype has at least ten counts. The chain is built from TRBV11-2 and TRBJ1-3; tentative D call: TRBD1 (5 bases). Germline-derived CDR1 and CDR2 are SGHAT and FQNNGV. V lost 0 bases, J lost 0 bases, and 12 bases lay in between. This CDR3 has 17 residues. This chain's CDR3 is CASSLDPTAHSGNTIYF. CDR3 nucleotide sequence: TGTGCCAGCAGCTTAGATCCGACAGCACACTCTGGAAACACCATATATTTT.

This clonotype was counted only a few times. The chain combines TRBV11-2 with TRBJ2-1; 12 nucleotides line up with TRBD2. Per germline, CDR1 SGHAT and CDR2 FQNNGV. The ends lost 0 bases at V and 13 bases at J; junction bases unmatched: 7. CDR3 length: 15 amino acids. CDR3 nucleotides: TGTGCCAGCAGCTTAGAAGAATTACTAGCGGGAGGACAGTTCTTC. Its translation is CASSLEELLAGGQFF.

This clonotype was seen repeatedly, ten times or more. The V gene is TRBV6-5, the J gene TRBJ1-4; a possible D gene is TRBD1 (5 bases). This CDR3 is 15 amino acids long. The germline gives CDR1 MNHEY, CDR2 SVGAGI. The V gene lost 4 bases and the J gene lost 8 bases, with 17 bases spanning the gap. This chain's CDR3 is CASSSSGRLGEKLFF. CDR3 coding DNA: TGTGCCAGCAGTTCCTCGGGACGCTTAGGGGAAAAACTGTTTTTT.